The clone carrying this T cell receptor (beta chain) was observed a few times. What it recognizes is unknown. Generated by immunoSEQ multiplex PCR, the TCRdb table keeps only in-frame clones and is missing some. The table has several thousand clones, around three quarters seen once. The source of the sample is a study of T cell clonotyping in hematopoietic cell transplantation. Study-level findings and limits: Higher Inverse Simpson Index values in graft donor and pretransplant recipient predicted broader posttransplant TCR diversity. At the given depth, recipient repertoires were over 95% de novo clonotypes. After transplant, recipient diversity fell while pathologically expanded clonotypes grew through day 180.

Samples: about 28 days before transplant, then days 30, 100 and 180 after. The CDR3 contains 13 residues. V was pared by 4 bases and J by 16 bases, with 20 bases between. CDR1 is WNHNN and CDR2 is SYGVQD in the germline V gene (reference sequence). This TCR was sampled from a male patient in his sixties who had an allogeneic stem cell transplant, so T cells may come from the graft donor. Some clones in this sample may be carry-over from other donors' samples. The chain employs TRBV10-1 and TRBJ2-1; D possibly uses TRBD1 or TRBD2 (5 bases each). The sample consisted of peripheral blood mononuclear cells, taken 100 days after allogeneic stem cell transplant. In DNA form, the CDR3 reads TGCGCCAGCAGTGGGACGGTAGGGACCCCGGTCTTCTTC. As protein: CASSGTVGTPVFF.